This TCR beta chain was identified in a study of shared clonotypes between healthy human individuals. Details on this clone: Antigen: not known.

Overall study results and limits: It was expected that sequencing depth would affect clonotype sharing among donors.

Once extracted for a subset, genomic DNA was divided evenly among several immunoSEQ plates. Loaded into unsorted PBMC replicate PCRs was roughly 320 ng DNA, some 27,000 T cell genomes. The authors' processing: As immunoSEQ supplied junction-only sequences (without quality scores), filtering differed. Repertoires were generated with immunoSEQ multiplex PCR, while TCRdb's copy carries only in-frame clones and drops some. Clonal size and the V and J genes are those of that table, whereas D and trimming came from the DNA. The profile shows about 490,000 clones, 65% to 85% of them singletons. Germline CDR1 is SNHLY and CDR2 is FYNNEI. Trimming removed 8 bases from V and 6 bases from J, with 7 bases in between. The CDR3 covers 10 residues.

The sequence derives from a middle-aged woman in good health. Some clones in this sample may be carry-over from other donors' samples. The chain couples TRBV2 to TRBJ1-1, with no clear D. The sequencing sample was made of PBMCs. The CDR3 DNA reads TGTGCCAGCGCGTACGCTGAAGCTTTCTTT. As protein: CASAYAEAFF.